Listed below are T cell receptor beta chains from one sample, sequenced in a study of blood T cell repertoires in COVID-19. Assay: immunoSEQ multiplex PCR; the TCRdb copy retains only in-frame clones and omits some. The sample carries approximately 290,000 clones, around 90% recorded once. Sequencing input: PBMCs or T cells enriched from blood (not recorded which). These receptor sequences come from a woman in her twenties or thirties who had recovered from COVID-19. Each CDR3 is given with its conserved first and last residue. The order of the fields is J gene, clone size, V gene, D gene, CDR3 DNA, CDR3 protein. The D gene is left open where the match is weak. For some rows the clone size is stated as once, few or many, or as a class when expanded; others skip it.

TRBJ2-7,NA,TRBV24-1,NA,TGTGCCACCAGTGCCAAAGGGGGAAACTCCTACGAGCAGTACTTC,CATSAKGGNSYEQYF
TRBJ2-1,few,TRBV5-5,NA,TGTGCCAGCAGCAACCTAGCCGGAGATTTGTATGAGCAGTTCTTC,CASSNLAGDLYEQFF
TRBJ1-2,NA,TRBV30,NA,TGTGCCTGGAGTGTAGGCAGGGCCTATGGCTACACCTTC,CAWSVGRAYGYTF
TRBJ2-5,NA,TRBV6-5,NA,TGTGCCAGCAGCCAACAGTTGGGAGAGACCCAGTACTTC,CASSQQLGETQYF
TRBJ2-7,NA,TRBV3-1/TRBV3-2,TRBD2,TGTGCCAGCACCCTTTCGACTAGCGGACCCTACGAGCAGTACTTC,CASTLSTSGPYEQYF
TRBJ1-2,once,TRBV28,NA,TGTGCCAGCAGTGGGAGCCTAGGAGGCTACACCTTC,CASSGSLGGYTF
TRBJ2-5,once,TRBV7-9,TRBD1,TGTGCCAGCAGCTCTACCAACAGGGGTATCCAAGAGACCCAGTACTTC,CASSSTNRGIQETQYF
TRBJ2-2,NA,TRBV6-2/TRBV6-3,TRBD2,TGTGCCAGCAGTTACCGGACTAGCGGGAACACCGGGGAGCTGTTTTTT,CASSYRTSGNTGELFF
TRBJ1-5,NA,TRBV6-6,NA,TGTGCCAGCAGCCTCGAGGAGAATCAGCCCCAGCATTTT,CASSLEENQPQHF
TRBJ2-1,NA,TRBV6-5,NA,TGTGCCAGCATCGGTCCCATTCACAATGAGCAGTTCTTC,CASIGPIHNEQFF
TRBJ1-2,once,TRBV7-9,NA,TGTGCCAGCAGCCCTGGGGGGGGCCGGCGAGGGAGCTATGGCTACACCTTC,CASSPGGGRRGSYGYTF
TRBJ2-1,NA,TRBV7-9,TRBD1,TGTGCCAGCAGCTCCCAGGGGTACAGGGGGCAGGATGAGCAGTTCTTC,CASSSQGYRGQDEQFF
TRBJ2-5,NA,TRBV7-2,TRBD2,TGTGCCAGCAGCTTAGTCCTAGCGGGATTAGAGACCCAGTACTTC,CASSLVLAGLETQYF
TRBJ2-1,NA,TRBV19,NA,TGTGCCAGTAGTTATTCCGGATTCGGGAGCTTTGTCAATGAGCAGTTCTTC,CASSYSGFGSFVNEQFF
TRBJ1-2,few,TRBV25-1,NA,TGTGCCAGCAAGACGACAGACAACCGCTACACCTTC,CASKTTDNRYTF
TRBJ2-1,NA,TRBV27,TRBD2,TGTGCCAGCAGCTCGACTAGCGGGAGGAGCAATGAGCAGTTCTTC,CASSSTSGRSNEQFF
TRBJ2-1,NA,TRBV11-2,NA,TGTGCCAGCAGCCCCGTGGCGGGGGCATCGTCGGTGGAGCAGTTCTTC,CASSPVAGASSVEQFF
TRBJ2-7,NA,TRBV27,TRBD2,TGTGCCAGCAGCGACGGGGGGGTAAGGGAGCAGTACTTC,CASSDGGVREQYF
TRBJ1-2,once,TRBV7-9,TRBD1,TGTGCCAGCAGCTGGGCGGACAGGGCCTATGGCTACACCTTC,CASSWADRAYGYTF
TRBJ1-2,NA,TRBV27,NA,TGTGCCAGCAGACACAGGGAAGGCTACACCTTC,CASRHREGYTF
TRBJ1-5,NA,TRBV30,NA,TGTGCCTGGAGTAGCCCGGTTCGTGGTGGCAATCAGCCCCAGCATTTT,CAWSSPVRGGNQPQHF
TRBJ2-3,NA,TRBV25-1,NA,TGTGCCAGCACTCTCCTAGATACGCAGTATTTT,CASTLLDTQYF
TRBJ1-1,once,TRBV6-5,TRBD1,TGTGCCAGCAGTCTAACGACAGGGTGGGACACTGAAGCTTTCTTT,CASSLTTGWDTEAFF
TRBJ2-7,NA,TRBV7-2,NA,TGTGCCAGCAGCTTAGAGAGTCCGTTCCTCGGGGAGCAGTACTTC,CASSLESPFLGEQYF
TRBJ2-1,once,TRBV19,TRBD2,TGTGCCAGTAGTAGGACTAGCGGGAGAGGCGATGAGCAGTTCTTC,CASSRTSGRGDEQFF
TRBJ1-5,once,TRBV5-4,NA,TGTGCCAGCAGCCCCGAGCAGGGCCAGCCCCAGCATTTT,CASSPEQGQPQHF
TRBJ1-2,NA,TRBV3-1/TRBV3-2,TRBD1,TGTGCCAGCAGCCAAAATGACAGGGGTGGTCATCGGGCCTATGGCTACACCTTC,CASSQNDRGGHRAYGYTF
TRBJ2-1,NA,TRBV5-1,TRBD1,TGCGCCAGCAGCGAAGGACAGGGGGCCAATGAGCAGTTCTTC,CASSEGQGANEQFF
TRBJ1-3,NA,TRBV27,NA,TGTGCCAGCAGTTTGGGGGGATCAGGAAACACCATATATTTT,CASSLGGSGNTIYF
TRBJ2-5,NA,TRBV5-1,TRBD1,TGCGCCAGCAGCTTGACAGGGGAGGAGACCCAGTACTTC,CASSLTGEETQYF
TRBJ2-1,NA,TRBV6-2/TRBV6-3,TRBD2,TGTGCCAGCAGTTACTCCCTTGGCGGGAGAAATGAGCAGTTCTTC,CASSYSLGGRNEQFF
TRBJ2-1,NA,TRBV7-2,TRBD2,TGTGCCAGCAGCCAGGGACTAGCGCGAGGTGAGCAGTTCTTC,CASSQGLARGEQFF
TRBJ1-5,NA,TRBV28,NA,TGTGCCAGCAGTTTTTTGAGGACTTATAGCAATCAGCCCCAGCATTTT,CASSFLRTYSNQPQHF
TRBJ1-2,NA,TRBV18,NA,TGTGCCAGCTCAACAGCACAGGGACGGGATGGCTACACCTTC,CASSTAQGRDGYTF
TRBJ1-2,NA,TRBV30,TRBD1,TGTGCCTGGAGTTCAGGGGGCTCCCTAGACTATGGCTACACCTTC,CAWSSGGSLDYGYTF
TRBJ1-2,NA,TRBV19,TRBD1,TGTGCCAGTAGGCGACAGGGTTCTAACTATGGCTACACCTTC,CASRRQGSNYGYTF
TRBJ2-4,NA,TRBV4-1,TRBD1,TGCGCCAGCAGCCAACCGACAGGGCCCAAAAACATTCAGTACTTC,CASSQPTGPKNIQYF
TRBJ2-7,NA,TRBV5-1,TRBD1,TGCGCCAGCAGCTTGGGGGACAGAAGCTCCTACGAGCAGTACTTC,CASSLGDRSSYEQYF
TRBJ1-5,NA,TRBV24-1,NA,TGTGCCACCAGTGATTTAACTATGACCCAGCATTTT,CATSDLTMTQHF
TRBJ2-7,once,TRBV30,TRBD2,TGTGCCTGGAGTGTCCTAGCGGGAGGGCCGAGGGAGCAGTACTTC,CAWSVLAGGPREQYF
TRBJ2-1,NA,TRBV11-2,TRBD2,TGTGCCAGCAGCTTAGGGACTAGCGGGATCGAGGAGCAGTTCTTC,CASSLGTSGIEEQFF
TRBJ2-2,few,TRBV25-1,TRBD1,TGTGCCAGCAGTGGACAGGGTTGGGGGTCAACCGGGGAGCTGTTTTTT,CASSGQGWGSTGELFF
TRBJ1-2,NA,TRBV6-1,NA,TGTGCCAGCAGTGAAGGTGGTTATCTAGGGGGGGAACTCGGCGGCTACACCTTC,CASSEGGYLGGELGGYTF
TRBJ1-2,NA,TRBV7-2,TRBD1,TGTGCCAGCAGCCTCTCGACAGGGGACTATGGCTACACCTTC,CASSLSTGDYGYTF
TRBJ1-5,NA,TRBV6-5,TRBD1,TGTGCCAGCAGTTACTCGGGGACAGGGGAGCAGCCCCAGCATTTT,CASSYSGTGEQPQHF